This entry lists 20 T cell receptor beta chains sequenced from one sample in a study of OX40 agonist ivuxolimab in advanced cancers. TCRdb keeps only in-frame clones here, not all; method: immunoSEQ multiplex PCR. The data contain around 16,000 clones, roughly three quarters of them singletons. The sequenced sample was CD4+ or CD8+ T cells sorted from blood, obtained in a trial of the OX40 agonist ivuxolimab. The source of these receptors is an adult with an advanced solid tumor such as melanoma, head and neck, liver or kidney cancer.

The V and J genes are TRBV10-1 and TRBJ1-1; D possibly corresponds to TRBD1 (5 bases). The ends were cut back, 2 bases at V and 5 bases at J, with 12 bases in the middle. Per the germline V gene, CDR1 is WNHNN and CDR2 is SYGVQD (reference sequence). The CDR3 is 14 amino acids. The CDR3 bases are TGCGCCAGCAGTGAGACCGGGGCGCGGACTGAAGCTTTCTTT. Its protein product is CASSETGARTEAFF.

The V call is TRBV28, the J call TRBJ2-7; the D gene is possibly TRBD1 (8 bases). The CDR3 runs to 15 residues. Trimming took 10 bases from V and 1 from J, leaving 20 bases between them. Germline V gene sequence: CDR1 MDHEN, CDR2 SYDVKM. For the CDR3, the DNA is TGTGCCACCCTCGGGGGGCAGGGGGCGTCCTACGAGCAGTACTTC. Its translation is CATLGGQGASYEQYF. The full variable domain, in which reference TRBV28 and TRBJ2-7 provide the parts outside the CDR3, is DVKVTQSSRYLVKRTGEKVFLECVQDMDHENMFWYRQDPGLGLRLIYFSYDVKMKEKGDIPEGYSVSREKKERFSLILESASTNQTSMYLCATLGGQGASYEQYFGPGTRLTVT.

The chain recombines TRBV19 with TRBJ2-1; possibly TRBD1 for D (5 bases). Trimming removed 6 bases at V and 3 bases at J, with 12 bases between. The CDR3 runs to 14 residues. Germline assignment: CDR1 LNHDA and CDR2 SQIVND (reference sequence). The CDR3 DNA reads as TGTGCCAGTAGCCTACAAGGGGACTACAATGAGCAGTTCTTC. It yields the protein CASSLQGDYNEQFF.

This clone has just a few counts. The rearrangement uses TRBV6-5 and TRBJ1-1, with D unclear. The germline CDR1 and CDR2 sequences are MNHEY and SVGAGI. Trimming removed 7 bases at V and 5 bases at J, with 11 bases between. The CDR3 spans 12 residues. Written as DNA, the CDR3 is TGTGCCAGCATGATGCGGGGAACTGAAGCTTTCTTT. This translates into CASMMRGTEAFF.

This chain connects TRBV7-8 to TRBJ1-5; D remains unclear. CDR1 SGHVS and CDR2 FQNEAQ come from the germline V gene. The CDR3 loop spans 13 amino acids. With 5 bases removed from V and 5 bases from J, the gap between germline ends came to 10 bases. CDR3 amino acids: CASSVGIDQPQHF. CDR3 nucleotide sequence: TGTGCCAGCAGCGTGGGGATCGATCAGCCCCAGCATTTT.

This clone was observed a handful of times. The chain employs TRBV11-3 and TRBJ2-7; D uncertain. V lost 1 base and J lost 3, with 7 bases in between. The CDR3 extends over 13 amino acids. Per the germline V gene, CDR1 is SGHNT and CDR2 is YENEEA. CDR3 sequence (DNA): TGTGCCAGCAGCTTAGGTCACAACTACGAGCAGTACTTC. Its translation is CASSLGHNYEQYF.

The V gene is TRBV27, the J gene TRBJ2-2; 10 bases line up with TRBD2. V lost 3 bases and J lost 5; bases outside the gene matches: 9. CDR1 is MNHEY, CDR2 SMNVEV, per germline (reference sequence). The CDR3 has 17 residues. The CDR3 loop reads CASSFTAGGPRTGELFF. DNA for the CDR3: TGTGCCAGCAGTTTTACAGCGGGAGGGCCAAGGACCGGGGAGCTGTTTTTT.

The V call is TRBV10-2, the J call TRBJ1-2, with 8 bases matching TRBD1. The CDR3 consists of 15 residues. Trimming at V came to 0 bases and at J to 5 bases, leaving 5 bases not matched to a gene. The germline CDR1 and CDR2 sequences are WSHSY and SAAADI. The CDR3 region is CASSESTGAIYGYTF. The CDR3 nucleotides read TGCGCCAGCAGTGAGTCGACAGGGGCGATTTATGGCTACACCTTC.

V is TRBV27 and J is TRBJ1-6; no firm D call. This CDR3 contains 14 residues. V was pared by 5 bases and J by 5 bases, with 10 bases between. The germline V gene has CDR1 MNHEY and CDR2 SMNVEV (reference sequence). CDR3 sequence (DNA): TGTGCCAGCAGTACAGAGGAGAATAATTCACCCCTCCACTTT. This codes for CASSTEENNSPLHF.

This clone was detected only once. This rearrangement joins TRBV19 to TRBJ2-1, with unresolved D. CDR1 is LNHDA and CDR2 is SQIVND in the germline V gene (reference sequence). The CDR3 runs to 14 residues. Trimming removed 4 bases at V and 5 bases at J, with 12 bases between. The CDR3 DNA follows: TGTGCCAGTAGTAAGTTCCGGGTGGACAATGAGCAGTTCTTC. Amino acid sequence: CASSKFRVDNEQFF.

About this clone itself: Germline and junction disagree at one end, which may indicate a read error. Other DNA sequences in the same sample also yield this CDR3. The V call is TRBV28, the J call TRBJ2-7, with D uncertain. The CDR3 totals 15 residues. Germline V lookup: CDR1 MDHEN, CDR2 SYDVKM. CDR3 sequence (DNA): TGCGCCAGCAGCACCCGACTGGTTAGCTCCTACGAGCAGTACTTC. Residues: CASSTRLVSSYEQYF.

The chain recombines TRBV13 with TRBJ1-5; TRBD1 is a possible D gene (5 bases). Germline CDR1 reads PRHDT; CDR2 reads FYEKMQ (reference sequence). The ends were cut back, 5 bases at V and 7 bases at J, with 12 bases in the middle. CDR3 length equals 13 residues. CDR3 bases: TGTGCCAGCAGCCACGGCGGGGGACAGCCCCAGCATTTT. Translation: CASSHGGGQPQHF.

This chain uses TRBV4-3 with TRBJ1-1; tentatively, D is TRBD1 (5 bases). V gave up 7 bases and J gave up 0 bases, with 15 bases separating them. The CDR3 runs to 15 residues. Per the germline V gene, CDR1 is LGHNA and CDR2 is YSLEER. Here the CDR3 reads CASKPGLLMNTEAFF. The CDR3 coding sequence is TGCGCCAGCAAACCGGGACTCCTTATGAACACTGAAGCTTTCTTT.

V is TRBV11-2 and J is TRBJ2-3; weak D call: TRBD2 (5 bases). This CDR3 contains 14 residues. Germline V CDR1 and CDR2: SGHAT, FQNNGV. V lost 2 bases, J lost 3 bases, and 9 bases lay in between. The DNA for the CDR3 is TGTGCCAGCAGCTTAAGGCCGGGAACAGATACGCAGTATTTT. As protein: CASSLRPGTDTQYF.

This clone occurred once. V usage is TRBV14 and J usage is TRBJ1-1; unclear D gene. There are 13 residues in the CDR3. Germline assignment: CDR1 SGHDN and CDR2 FVKESK. V gave up 3 bases and J gave up 6 bases, with 11 bases separating them. The CDR3 is CASSQRISSEAFF. The CDR3, as DNA: TGTGCCAGCAGCCAGAGAATCAGCTCTGAAGCTTTCTTT.

With regard to this clone: The junction and the germline gene differ at one end; a read error may be behind it. This chain links TRBV5-4 with TRBJ2-6, with D perhaps TRBD1 (5 bases). The germline V gene has CDR1 SGHNT and CDR2 YYREEE (reference sequence). The CDR3 spans 17 residues. CDR3 loop: CASSLVTGLSGANVLTF. The CDR3 bases are TGTGCCAGCAGTTTGGTAACAGGTCTGTCTGGGGCCAACGTCCTGACTTTC. Full variable domain (remainder filled in from reference TRBV5-4 and TRBJ2-6): ETGVTQSPTHLIKTRGQQVTLRCSSQSGHNTVSWYQQALGQGPQFIFQYYREEENGRGNFPPRFSGLQFPNYSSELNVNALELDDSALYLCASSLVTGLSGANVLTFGAGSRLTVL.

The rearrangement uses TRBV6-1 and TRBJ2-3; TRBD2 matches 11 bases. V lost 6 bases to trimming and J lost 2 bases; unmatched junction nucleotides: 4. There are 15 residues in the CDR3. Germline-derived CDR1 and CDR2 are MNHNS and SASEGT. The CDR3: CASSGLAGDTDTQYF. In DNA, the CDR3 is TGTGCCAGCAGCGGACTAGCGGGTGACACAGATACGCAGTATTTT.

This clone was seen only a few times. The chain has TRBV5-6 and TRBJ2-4; D is unclear. This CDR3 region has 12 residues. The V and J ends lost 6 bases and 10 bases respectively, with 14 bases between them. Germline assignment: CDR1 SGHDT and CDR2 YYEEEE. This CDR3 reads CASNNAEPIQYF. CDR3 DNA: TGTGCCAGCAACAATGCCGAGCCTATTCAGTACTTC.

The J gene is TRBJ1-5, the V gene TRBV6-5; perhaps TRBD1 as D (5 bases). The CDR3 totals 15 residues. CDR1 and CDR2 (germline): MNHEY, SVGAGI. Between the trimmed V and J ends, which lost 4 bases and 2 bases, there was a span of 12 bases. CDR3 nucleotide sequence: TGTGCCAGCAGTTCTGGGGGAAGGGGCAATCAGCCCCAGCATTTT. Its translation is CASSSGGRGNQPQHF.

The genes are TRBV19 and TRBJ2-1; no reliable D call. V gave up 3 bases and J gave up 9 bases, with 6 bases separating them. Germline loops: CDR1 LNHDA, CDR2 SQIVND (reference sequence). The CDR3 is made up of 11 amino acids. CDR3 loop: CASSIRLEQFF. CDR3 sequence (DNA): TGTGCCAGTAGTATTAGGCTTGAGCAGTTCTTC. Using reference TRBV19 and TRBJ2-1 for the parts outside the CDR3, the full variable domain is DGGITQSPKYLFRKEGQNVTLSCEQNLNHDAMYWYRQDPGQGLRLIYYSQIVNDFQKGDIAEGYSVSREKKESFPLTVTSAQKNPTAFYLCASSIRLEQFFGPGTRLTVL.